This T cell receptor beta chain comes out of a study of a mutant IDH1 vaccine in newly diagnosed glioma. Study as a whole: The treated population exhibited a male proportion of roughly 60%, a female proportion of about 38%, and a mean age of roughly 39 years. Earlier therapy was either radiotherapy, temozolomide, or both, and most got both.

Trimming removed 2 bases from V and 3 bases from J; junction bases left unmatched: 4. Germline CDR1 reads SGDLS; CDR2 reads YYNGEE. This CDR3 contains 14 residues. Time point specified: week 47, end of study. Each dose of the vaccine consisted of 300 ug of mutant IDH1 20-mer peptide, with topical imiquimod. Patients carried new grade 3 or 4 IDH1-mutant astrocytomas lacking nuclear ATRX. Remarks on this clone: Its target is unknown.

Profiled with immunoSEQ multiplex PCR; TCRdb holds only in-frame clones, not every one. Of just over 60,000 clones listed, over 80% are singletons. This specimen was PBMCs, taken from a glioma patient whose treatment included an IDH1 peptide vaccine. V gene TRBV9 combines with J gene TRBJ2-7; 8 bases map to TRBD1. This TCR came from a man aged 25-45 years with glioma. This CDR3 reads CASSVTGEFYEQYF. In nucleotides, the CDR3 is TGTGCCAGCAGCGTGACAGGGGAGTTCTACGAGCAGTACTTC.